This is a list of T cell receptor beta chains from one sample in a study of regulatory and conventional T cells in breast cancer. TCRdb used MiXCR to reprocess the PCR reads, holding one entry per CDR3 protein. Here the sample spans roughly 16,000 distinct CDR3 sequences, approximately 35% being singletons. The material sequenced was conventional T cells from blood. Source of these receptors: a female donor in good health. Both conserved end residues are part of each CDR3. The D gene is left open where the match is weak. Clone size is stated in some rows and not others, as once, few, many or a class when expanded.

D: .; J: TRBJ1-1; size: .; V: TRBV7-9; DNA: TGTGCCAGCACCCGAGGGGACACTGGAGCTTTCTTT; CDR3: CASTRGDTGAFF
D: .; J: TRBJ1-5; size: .; V: TRBV4-1; DNA: TGCGCCAGCAGCCAACAGGGAGGCAATCAGCCCCAGCATTTT; CDR3: CASSQQGGNQPQHF
D: TRBD1; J: TRBJ2-4; size: .; V: TRBV29-1; DNA: TGCAGCGTCCGGGACAGCAAAAACATTCAGTACTTC; CDR3: CSVRDSKNIQYF
D: TRBD2; J: TRBJ2-2; size: .; V: TRBV5-1; DNA: TGCGCCAGCAGCGCCAGGACTAGCGGCACCGGGGAGCTGTTTTTT; CDR3: CASSARTSGTGELFF
D: .; J: TRBJ1-5; size: .; V: TRBV20-1; DNA: TGCAGTGCTATACAGGATCCCCAGCCCCAGCATTTT; CDR3: CSAIQDPQPQHF
D: .; J: TRBJ1-1; size: .; V: TRBV15; DNA: TGTGCCACCAGCAGAGGAGGGATACATGGCTTCGAAGCTTTCTTT; CDR3: CATSRGGIHGFEAFF
D: .; J: TRBJ1-1; size: few; V: TRBV7-8; DNA: TGTGCCAGCAGCTTAGCAGGTGGAGGGAACACTGAAGCTTTCTTT; CDR3: CASSLAGGGNTEAFF
D: TRBD2; J: TRBJ2-2; size: .; V: TRBV7-3; DNA: TGTGCCAGCAGCGTCCTGAGCGGGGGGGCCGGAACCGGGGAGCTGTTTTTT; CDR3: CASSVLSGGAGTGELFF
D: .; J: TRBJ2-7; size: .; V: TRBV7-2; DNA: TGTGCCAGCAGCTTAGCCCTATTTTACGAGCAGTACTTC; CDR3: CASSLALFYEQYF
D: TRBD1; J: TRBJ2-3; size: .; V: TRBV6-5; DNA: TGTGCCAGCAGTGACAACCCTAGGACAGGGGGATCCACAGATACGCAGTATTTT; CDR3: CASSDNPRTGGSTDTQYF
D: .; J: TRBJ2-7; size: once; V: TRBV20-1; DNA: TGCAGTACTAGTTCGAGGACAGCTGGGTACTCCTACGAGCAGTACTTC; CDR3: CSTSSRTAGYSYEQYF
D: TRBD1; J: TRBJ2-1; size: .; V: TRBV5-4; DNA: TGTGCCAGCAGCCCCGGGACAGGGTCCTACAATGAGAAGTTCTTC; CDR3: CASSPGTGSYNEKFF
D: .; J: TRBJ2-1; size: .; V: TRBV7-9; DNA: TGTGCCGGCAGCTTAAACCGGGACAATGAGCAGTTCTTC; CDR3: CAGSLNRDNEQFF
D: TRBD1; J: TRBJ2-1; size: .; V: TRBV4-1; DNA: TGCGCCAGCAGCCTCCTCGGGACAGCTTACAATGAGCAGTTCTTC; CDR3: CASSLLGTAYNEQFF
D: TRBD1; J: TRBJ1-5; size: .; V: TRBV4-1; DNA: TGCGCCAGCAGCCAATCTCTAGGACAGGCCGATAGCAATCAGCCCCAGCATTTT; CDR3: CASSQSLGQADSNQPQHF
D: .; J: TRBJ2-2; size: .; V: TRBV6-1; DNA: TGTGCCAGCAGTGAAGGTCGCAACACCGGGGAGCTGTTTTTT; CDR3: CASSEGRNTGELFF
D: .; J: TRBJ1-6; size: many; V: TRBV7-2; DNA: TGTGCCAGCAGCGCCGACAGTACACCCTATAATTCACCCCTCCACTTT; CDR3: CASSADSTPYNSPLHF
D: TRBD1; J: TRBJ1-3; size: .; V: TRBV2; DNA: TGTGCCAGCAGATTGCAGGGGGCGGCAAACACCATATATTTT; CDR3: CASRLQGAANTIYF
D: TRBD2; J: TRBJ2-3; size: .; V: TRBV5-1; DNA: TGCGCCAGCAGCCCGGGAGGGTCTACAGATACGCAGTATTTT; CDR3: CASSPGGSTDTQYF
D: .; J: TRBJ1-4; size: many; V: TRBV6-5; DNA: TGTGCCAGCAGACCGGGGACACAGAGTAATGAAAAACTGTTTTTT; CDR3: CASRPGTQSNEKLFF
D: TRBD1; J: TRBJ2-6; size: .; V: TRBV7-2; DNA: TGTGCCAGCAGTCGTGACAGGGTGGGGGCCAACGTCCTGACTTTC; CDR3: CASSRDRVGANVLTF
D: .; J: TRBJ1-5; size: few; V: TRBV28; DNA: TGTGCCAGCAGCCCTACGTATAACCAGCCCCAGCATTTT; CDR3: CASSPTYNQPQHF
D: TRBD1; J: TRBJ1-5; size: few; V: TRBV4-1; DNA: TGCGCCAGCAGCCACCCGACAGGGAGTTATAGCAATCAGCCCCAGCATTTT; CDR3: CASSHPTGSYSNQPQHF
D: .; J: TRBJ2-5; size: .; V: TRBV7-9; DNA: TGTGCCAGCAGCTTCGCGGAGGTCAGAGGGGAGACCCAGTACTTC; CDR3: CASSFAEVRGETQYF
D: .; J: TRBJ2-1; size: .; V: TRBV6-1; DNA: TGTGCCAGCAGTGAAGCGCCAGTCCCCTTCAATGAGCAGTTCTTC; CDR3: CASSEAPVPFNEQFF